Detailed here is one T cell receptor (beta chain). The length of the CDR3 is 13 residues. Trimming shortened V by 7 bases and J by 2 bases, and 10 bases separated the two germline ends. TCRdb processed the RT-PCR reads anew with MiXCR; each CDR3 protein has one entry. The sample has about 680,000 distinct CDR3 sequences, around 14% seen once. This chain uses TRBV12-3 or TRBV12-4 with TRBJ2-3; D is perhaps TRBD2 (6 bases). This sequence originates from a female donor in good health, serving as a healthy control. The sample was memory CD4+ T cells from blood. The CDR3 nucleotides read TGTGCCAGCACAGCGGGCGTCACAGATACGCAGTATTTT. It translates to CASTAGVTDTQYF.